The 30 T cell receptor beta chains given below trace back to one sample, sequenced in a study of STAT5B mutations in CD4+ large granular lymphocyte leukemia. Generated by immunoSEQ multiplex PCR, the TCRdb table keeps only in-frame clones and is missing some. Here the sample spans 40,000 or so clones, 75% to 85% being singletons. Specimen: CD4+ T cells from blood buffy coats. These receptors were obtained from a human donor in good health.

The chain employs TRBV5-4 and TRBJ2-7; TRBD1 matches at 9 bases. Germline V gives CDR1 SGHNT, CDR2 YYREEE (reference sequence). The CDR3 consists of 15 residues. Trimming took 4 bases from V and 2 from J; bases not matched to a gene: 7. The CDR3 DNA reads TGTGCCAGCAGCCTCGGGACAGGGAAAACCTACGAGCAGTACTTC. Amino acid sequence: CASSLGTGKTYEQYF.

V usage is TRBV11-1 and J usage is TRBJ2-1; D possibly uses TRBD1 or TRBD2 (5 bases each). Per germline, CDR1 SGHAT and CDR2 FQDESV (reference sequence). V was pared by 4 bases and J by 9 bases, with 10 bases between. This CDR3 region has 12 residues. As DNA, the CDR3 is TGTGCCAGCAGCTCCCCTGGGGGTGAGCAGTTCTTC. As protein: CASSSPGGEQFF.

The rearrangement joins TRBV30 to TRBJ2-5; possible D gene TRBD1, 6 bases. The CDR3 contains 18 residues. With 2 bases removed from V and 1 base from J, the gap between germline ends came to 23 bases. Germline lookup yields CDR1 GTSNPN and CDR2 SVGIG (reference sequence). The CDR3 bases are TGTGCCTGGAGTCCATTCCCCCAGGGGCTTCGGGTCCAAGAGACCCAGTACTTC. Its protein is CAWSPFPQGLRVQETQYF.

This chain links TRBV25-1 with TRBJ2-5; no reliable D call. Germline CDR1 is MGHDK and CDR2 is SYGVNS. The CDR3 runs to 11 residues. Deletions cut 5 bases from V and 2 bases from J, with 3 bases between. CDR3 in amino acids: CASSQQETQYF. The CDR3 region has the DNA TGTGCCAGCAGTCAGCAAGAGACCCAGTACTTC.

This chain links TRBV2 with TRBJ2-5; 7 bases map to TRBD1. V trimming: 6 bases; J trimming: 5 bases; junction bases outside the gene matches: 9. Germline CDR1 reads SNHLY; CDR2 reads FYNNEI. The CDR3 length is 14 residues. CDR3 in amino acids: CASSATGVVETQYF. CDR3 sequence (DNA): TGTGCCAGCAGCGCAACAGGGGTCGTGGAGACCCAGTACTTC.

The CDR3 nucleotides read TGTGCCAGCAGCACCGGGGGAGGGGGCTGGGAGACCCAGTACTTC. The encoded protein is CASSTGGGGWETQYF. This chain connects TRBV7-7 to TRBJ2-5; D is tentatively TRBD1 or TRBD2 (7 bases each). V was clipped by 5 bases and J by 5 bases, with 18 bases between them. The CDR3 totals 15 residues. CDR1 and CDR2 (germline): SSHAT, FNYEAQ (reference sequence).

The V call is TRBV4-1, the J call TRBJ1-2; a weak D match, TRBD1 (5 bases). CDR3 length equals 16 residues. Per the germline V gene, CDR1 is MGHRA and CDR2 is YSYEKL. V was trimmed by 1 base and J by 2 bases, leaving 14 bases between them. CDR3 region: CASSQGRGVGNYGYTF. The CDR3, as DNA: TGCGCCAGCAGCCAAGGAAGAGGGGTCGGGAACTATGGCTACACCTTC.

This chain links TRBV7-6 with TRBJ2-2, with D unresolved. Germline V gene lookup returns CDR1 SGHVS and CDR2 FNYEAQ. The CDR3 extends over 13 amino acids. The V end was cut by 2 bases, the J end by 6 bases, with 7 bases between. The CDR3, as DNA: TGTGCCAGCAGCTTAAATTTGGCCGGGGAGCTGTTTTTT. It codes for CASSLNLAGELFF.

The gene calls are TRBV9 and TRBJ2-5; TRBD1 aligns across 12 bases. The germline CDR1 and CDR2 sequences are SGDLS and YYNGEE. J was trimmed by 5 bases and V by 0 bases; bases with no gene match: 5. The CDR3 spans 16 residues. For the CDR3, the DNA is TGTGCCAGCAGCGTAGGAGGGACAGGGGGCATTGAGACCCAGTACTTC. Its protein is CASSVGGTGGIETQYF.

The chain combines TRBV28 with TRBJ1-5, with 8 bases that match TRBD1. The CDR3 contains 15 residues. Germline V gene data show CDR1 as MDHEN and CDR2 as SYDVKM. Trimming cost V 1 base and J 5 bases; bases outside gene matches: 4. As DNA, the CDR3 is TGTGCCAGCAGTTTATATGCGGGACAGGATCAGCCCCAGCATTTT. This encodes CASSLYAGQDQPQHF.

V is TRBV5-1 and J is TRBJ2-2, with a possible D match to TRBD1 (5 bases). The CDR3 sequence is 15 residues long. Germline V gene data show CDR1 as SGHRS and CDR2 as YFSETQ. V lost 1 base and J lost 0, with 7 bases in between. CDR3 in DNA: TGCGCCAGCAGCTTGAGCAGGGCGAACACCGGGGAGCTGTTTTTT. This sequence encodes CASSLSRANTGELFF.

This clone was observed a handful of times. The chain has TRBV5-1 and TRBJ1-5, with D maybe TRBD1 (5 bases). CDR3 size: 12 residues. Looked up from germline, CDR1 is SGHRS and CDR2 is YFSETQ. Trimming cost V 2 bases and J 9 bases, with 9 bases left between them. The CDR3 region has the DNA TGCGCCAGCAGCTTAGACGGGGGGCCCCAGCATTTT. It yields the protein CASSLDGGPQHF.

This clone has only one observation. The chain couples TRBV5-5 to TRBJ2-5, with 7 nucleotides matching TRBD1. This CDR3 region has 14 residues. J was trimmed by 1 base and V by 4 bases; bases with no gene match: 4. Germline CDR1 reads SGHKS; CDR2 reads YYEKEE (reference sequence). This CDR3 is CASSADRVQETQYF. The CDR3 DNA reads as TGTGCCAGCAGCGCCGACAGGGTCCAAGAGACCCAGTACTTC.

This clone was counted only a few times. The CDR3 sequence: CASSSGQLNSPLHF. In DNA form, the CDR3 reads TGTGCCAGCAGCTCCGGACAGCTGAATTCACCCCTCCACTTT. The chain is built from TRBV5-5 and TRBJ1-6, with D possibly TRBD1 on 6 matching bases. V was clipped by 3 bases and J by 7 bases, with 11 bases between them. Germline CDR1 is SGHKS and CDR2 is YYEKEE (reference sequence). The CDR3 is 14 amino acids.

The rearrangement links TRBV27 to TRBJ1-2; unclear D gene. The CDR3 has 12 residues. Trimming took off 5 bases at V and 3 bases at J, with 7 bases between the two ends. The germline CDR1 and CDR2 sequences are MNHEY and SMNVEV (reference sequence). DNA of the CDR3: TGTGCCAGCAGTAGAGGGTACTATGGCTACACCTTC. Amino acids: CASSRGYYGYTF.

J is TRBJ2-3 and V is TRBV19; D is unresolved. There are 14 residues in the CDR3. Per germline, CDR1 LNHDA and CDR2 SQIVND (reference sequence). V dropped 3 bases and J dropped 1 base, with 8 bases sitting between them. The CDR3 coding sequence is TGTGCCAGTAGTATTGGGCAGGGCACAGATACGCAGTATTTT. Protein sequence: CASSIGQGTDTQYF.

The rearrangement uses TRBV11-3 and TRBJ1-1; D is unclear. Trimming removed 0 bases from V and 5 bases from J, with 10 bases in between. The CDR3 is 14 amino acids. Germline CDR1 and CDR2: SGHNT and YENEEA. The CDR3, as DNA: TGTGCCAGCAGCTTAGATCTAGGGAAGACTGAAGCTTTCTTT. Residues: CASSLDLGKTEAFF.

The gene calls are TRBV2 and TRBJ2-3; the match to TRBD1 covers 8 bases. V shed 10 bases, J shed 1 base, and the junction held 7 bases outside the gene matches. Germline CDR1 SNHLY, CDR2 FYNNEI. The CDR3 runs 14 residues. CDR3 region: CATTPGGRTDTQYF. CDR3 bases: TGTGCCACGACTCCAGGGGGCCGCACAGATACGCAGTATTTT.

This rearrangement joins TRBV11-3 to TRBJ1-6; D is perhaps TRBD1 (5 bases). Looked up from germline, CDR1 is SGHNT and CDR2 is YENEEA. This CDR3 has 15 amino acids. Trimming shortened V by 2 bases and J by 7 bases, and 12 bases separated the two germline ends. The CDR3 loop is CASSLTSAGNSPLHF. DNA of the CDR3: TGTGCCAGCAGCTTAACGTCGGCAGGGAATTCACCCCTCCACTTT.

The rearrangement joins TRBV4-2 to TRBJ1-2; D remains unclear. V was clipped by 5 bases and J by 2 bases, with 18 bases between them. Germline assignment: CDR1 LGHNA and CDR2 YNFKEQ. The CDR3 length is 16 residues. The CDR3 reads CASSLTTAAQNYGYTF. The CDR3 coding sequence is TGTGCCAGCAGCTTAACCACGGCGGCCCAGAACTATGGCTACACCTTC.

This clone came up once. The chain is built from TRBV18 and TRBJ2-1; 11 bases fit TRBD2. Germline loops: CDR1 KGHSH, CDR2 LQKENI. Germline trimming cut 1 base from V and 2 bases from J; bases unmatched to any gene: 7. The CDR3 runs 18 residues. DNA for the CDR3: TGTGCCAGCTCACCACGGGTTACTAGCGGGAGTACCTACAATGAGCAGTTCTTC. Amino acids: CASSPRVTSGSTYNEQFF.

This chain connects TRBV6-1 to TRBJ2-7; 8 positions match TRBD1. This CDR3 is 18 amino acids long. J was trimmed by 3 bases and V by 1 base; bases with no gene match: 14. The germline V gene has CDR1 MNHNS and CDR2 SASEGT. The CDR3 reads CASSEEDGLPGQVYEQYF. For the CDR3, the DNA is TGTGCCAGCAGTGAAGAAGATGGCCTCCCGGGACAGGTCTACGAGCAGTACTTC.

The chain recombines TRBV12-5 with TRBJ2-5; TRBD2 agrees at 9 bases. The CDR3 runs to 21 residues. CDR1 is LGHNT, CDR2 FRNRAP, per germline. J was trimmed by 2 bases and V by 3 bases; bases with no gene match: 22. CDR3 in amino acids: CASGLVAGVFPGATTQETQYF. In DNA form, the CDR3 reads TGTGCTAGTGGTTTAGTAGCGGGGGTGTTCCCGGGGGCGACGACACAAGAGACCCAGTACTTC.

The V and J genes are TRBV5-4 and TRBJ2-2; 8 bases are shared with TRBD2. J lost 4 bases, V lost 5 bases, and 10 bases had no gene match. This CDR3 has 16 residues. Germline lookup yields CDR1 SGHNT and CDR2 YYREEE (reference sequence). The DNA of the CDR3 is TGTGCCAGCAGGGCCCCGGGACTAGTAAGCACCGGGGAGCTGTTTTTT. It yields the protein CASRAPGLVSTGELFF.

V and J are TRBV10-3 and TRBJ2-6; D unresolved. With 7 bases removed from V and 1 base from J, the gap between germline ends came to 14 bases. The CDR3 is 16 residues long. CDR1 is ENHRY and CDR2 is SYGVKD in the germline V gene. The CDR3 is CAITAQGVSGANVLTF. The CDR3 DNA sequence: TGTGCCATCACAGCCCAAGGTGTTTCTGGGGCCAACGTCCTGACTTTC.

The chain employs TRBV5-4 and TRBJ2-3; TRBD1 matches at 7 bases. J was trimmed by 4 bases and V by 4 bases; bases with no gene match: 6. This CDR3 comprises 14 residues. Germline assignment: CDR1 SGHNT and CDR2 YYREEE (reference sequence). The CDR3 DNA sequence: TGTGCCAGCAGCCCAAGACAGGGCGCAGATACGCAGTATTTT. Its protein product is CASSPRQGADTQYF.

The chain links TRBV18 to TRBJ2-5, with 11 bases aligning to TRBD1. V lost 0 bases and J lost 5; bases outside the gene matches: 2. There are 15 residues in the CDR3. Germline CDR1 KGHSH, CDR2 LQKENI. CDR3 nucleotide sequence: TGTGCCAGCTCACCACCAGGACAGGGGGCGGAGACCCAGTACTTC. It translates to CASSPPGQGAETQYF.

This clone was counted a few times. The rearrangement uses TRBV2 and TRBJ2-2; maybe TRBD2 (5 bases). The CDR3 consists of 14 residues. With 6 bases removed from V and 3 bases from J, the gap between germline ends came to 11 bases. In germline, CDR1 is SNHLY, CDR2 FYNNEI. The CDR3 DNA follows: TGTGCCAGCAGAAACTCCGGGGACACCGGGGAGCTGTTTTTT. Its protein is CASRNSGDTGELFF. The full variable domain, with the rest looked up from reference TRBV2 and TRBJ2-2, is EPEVTQTPSHQVTQMGQEVILRCVPISNHLYFYWYRQILGQKVEFLVSFYNNEISEKSEIFDDQFSVERPDGSNFTLKIRSTKLEDSAMYFCASRNSGDTGELFFGEGSRLTVL.

The chain's CDR3 is CASSFSGGQAGNQPQHF. The CDR3 DNA is TGTGCCAGCAGCTTTTCTGGGGGCCAAGCGGGCAATCAGCCCCAGCATTTT. The chain couples TRBV11-2 to TRBJ1-5, with D maybe TRBD1 (6 bases). The CDR3 length is 17 residues. V lost 3 bases to trimming and J lost 2 bases, with 17 bases between them. Per germline, CDR1 SGHAT and CDR2 FQNNGV.

The CDR3 DNA reads as TGTGCCAGCAGCTTAGCGTCGGGGACCCAGTACTTC. Its protein product is CASSLASGTQYF. The chain carries TRBV7-2 and TRBJ2-5; D gene unclear. This CDR3 is built from 12 residues. V was clipped by 0 bases and J by 7 bases, with 6 bases between them. From germline, CDR1 is SGHTA and CDR2 FQGNSA.